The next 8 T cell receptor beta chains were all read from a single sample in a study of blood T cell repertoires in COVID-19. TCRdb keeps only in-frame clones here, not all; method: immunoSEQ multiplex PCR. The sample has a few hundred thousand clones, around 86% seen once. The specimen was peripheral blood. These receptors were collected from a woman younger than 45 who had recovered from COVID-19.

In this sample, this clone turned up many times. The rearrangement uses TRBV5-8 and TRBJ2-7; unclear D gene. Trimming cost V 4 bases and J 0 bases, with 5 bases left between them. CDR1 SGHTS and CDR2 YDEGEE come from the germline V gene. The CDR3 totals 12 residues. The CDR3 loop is CASSLSSYEQYF. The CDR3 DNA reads TGTGCCAGCAGCCTTAGCTCCTACGAGCAGTACTTC.

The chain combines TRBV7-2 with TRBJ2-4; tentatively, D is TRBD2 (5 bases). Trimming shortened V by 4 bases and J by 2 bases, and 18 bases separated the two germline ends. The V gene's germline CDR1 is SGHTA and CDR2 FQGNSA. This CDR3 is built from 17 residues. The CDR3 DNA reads TGTGCCAGCAGCTGGGTCCCGTCGGGGATTACCAAAAACATTCAGTACTTC. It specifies CASSWVPSGITKNIQYF.

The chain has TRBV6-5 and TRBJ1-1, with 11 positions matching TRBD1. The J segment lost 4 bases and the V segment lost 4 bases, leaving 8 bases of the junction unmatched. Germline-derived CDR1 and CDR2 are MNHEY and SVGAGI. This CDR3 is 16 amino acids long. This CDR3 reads CASSSPRTGGRTEAFF. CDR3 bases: TGTGCCAGCAGTTCCCCCCGGACAGGGGGCCGCACTGAAGCTTTCTTT.

The CDR3 loop reads CASSHASTGFIEAFF. In nucleotides, the CDR3 is TGCGCCAGCAGCCACGCCTCGACAGGGTTCATTGAAGCTTTCTTT. V is TRBV4-3 and J is TRBJ1-1; 7 bases map to TRBD1. The junction had 11 bases not matched to a gene; V was cut back by 3 bases and J by 7 bases. Germline V CDR1 and CDR2: LGHNA, YSLEER. There are 15 residues in the CDR3.

CDR3 region: CASSYPLYGDTQYF. The CDR3 nucleotides are TGTGCCAGCAGTTACCCCCTTTACGGAGATACGCAGTATTTT. The V and J genes are TRBV28 and TRBJ2-3; D unresolved. The V end lost 4 bases, the J end lost 5 bases, and 13 bases lay between the germline ends. Germline V gene data show CDR1 as MDHEN and CDR2 as SYDVKM. The CDR3 extends over 14 amino acids.

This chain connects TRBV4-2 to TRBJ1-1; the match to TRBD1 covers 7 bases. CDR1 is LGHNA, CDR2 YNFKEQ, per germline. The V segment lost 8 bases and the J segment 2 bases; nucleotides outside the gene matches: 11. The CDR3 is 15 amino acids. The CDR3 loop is CASGGGRDSNTEAFF. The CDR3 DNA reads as TGTGCCAGCGGAGGGGGCAGGGACTCAAACACTGAAGCTTTCTTT.

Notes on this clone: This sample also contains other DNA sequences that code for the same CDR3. DNA for the CDR3: TGTGCCAGCAGCCAGGAGACTAGCGGGGGGGATACGCAGTATTTT. This codes for CASSQETSGGDTQYF. This chain connects TRBV4-2 to TRBJ2-3; 13 bases are shared with TRBD2. Trimming at V came to 3 bases and at J to 6 bases, leaving 3 bases not matched to a gene. This CDR3 region has 15 residues. Germline CDR1 reads LGHNA; CDR2 reads YNFKEQ.

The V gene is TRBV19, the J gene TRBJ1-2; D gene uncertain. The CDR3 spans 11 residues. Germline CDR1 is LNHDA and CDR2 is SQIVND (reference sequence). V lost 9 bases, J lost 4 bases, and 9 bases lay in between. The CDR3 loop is CASGSGYGYTF. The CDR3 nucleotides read TGTGCCAGCGGGTCGGGCTATGGCTACACCTTC.